This T cell receptor (beta chain) was profiled in a study of T cell repertoires in aging, cancer and after chemotherapy. Amplification of TCR beta used genomic DNA extracted from peripheral blood. TRB rearrangements spanning V, D and J were amplified using mixed TRB-A/B primers. TCRdb ran MiXCR on the multiplex PCR reads and lists one entry per CDR3 protein. The data contain 4,000 to 5,000 distinct CDR3 sequences, over 25% of them singletons. Germline V lookup: CDR1 LNHDA, CDR2 SQIVND (reference sequence). V was trimmed by 3 bases and J by 5 bases, leaving 17 bases between them. This CDR3 has 15 amino acids.

The chain carries TRBV19 and TRBJ2-7, with no clear D. The clonotype was recovered from a human donor with a blood cancer. The sample was blood. The CDR3 here is CASSMAGTSSNEQYF. As DNA, the CDR3 is TGTGCCAGTAGTATGGCCGGAACGAGTTCCAACGAGCAGTACTTC.